Listed here are 25 T cell receptor beta chains from one sample, sequenced in a study of cytotoxic CD8 clonotypes in ibrutinib-treated CLL. Sequencing was performed with immunoSEQ multiplex PCR; in TCRdb, only in-frame clones are kept and a portion is missing. Seen here are fewer than 25,000 clones, around 75% observed once, and the top ten hold around 30%. The sequencing used PBMCs, collected after 24 months of ibrutinib treatment. These receptors all come from a human donor with chronic lymphocytic leukemia.

This clone was picked up one time. J is TRBJ1-2 and V is TRBV5-1; no clear D. The germline V gene encodes CDR1 SGHRS and CDR2 YFSETQ. The V and J ends lost 0 bases and 4 bases respectively, with 4 bases between them. The CDR3 loop spans 12 amino acids. Here the CDR3 reads CASSLGFYGYTF. CDR3 nucleotide sequence: TGCGCCAGCAGCTTGGGGTTCTATGGCTACACCTTC. The full variable domain, its missing parts supplied by reference TRBV5-1 and TRBJ1-2, is KAGVTQTPRYLIKTRGQQVTLSCSPISGHRSVSWYQQTPGQGLQFLFEYFSETQRNKGNFPGRFSGRQFSNSRSEMNVSTLELGDSALYLCASSLGFYGYTFGSGTRLTVV.

The chain has TRBV7-9 and TRBJ2-7; D may be TRBD1 or TRBD2 (5 bases each). CDR3 size: 12 residues. Trimming pared 2 bases from V and 5 bases from J, leaving 7 bases between. CDR1 and CDR2 (germline): SEHNR, FQNEAQ (reference sequence). In DNA form, the CDR3 reads TGTGCCAGCAGCTTATTGGGGGACGAGCAGTACTTC. It specifies CASSLLGDEQYF.

This clone was picked up one time. The rearrangement uses TRBV5-1 and TRBJ2-5; 7 positions match TRBD2. Germline trimming cut 4 bases from V and 9 bases from J; bases unmatched to any gene: 3. This CDR3 spans 11 amino acids. Germline V lookup: CDR1 SGHRS, CDR2 YFSETQ. The CDR3 reads CASSNREAQYF. CDR3 DNA: TGCGCCAGCAGCAACCGGGAGGCCCAGTACTTC.

This clone was seen a single time. The chain recombines TRBV5-1 with TRBJ2-1, with TRBD1 matching 9 bases. The V gene's germline CDR1 is SGHRS and CDR2 YFSETQ. Losses at the gene ends were 3 bases for V and 6 bases for J; bases not matched to a gene: 10. The CDR3 runs to 16 residues. For the CDR3, the DNA is TGCGCCAGCAGCTCCAGTCCCGGGACAGGGTTCAATGAGCAGTTCTTC. Its translation is CASSSSPGTGFNEQFF.

V usage is TRBV10-3 and J usage is TRBJ2-7; 9 nucleotides align to TRBD1. V shed 5 bases, J shed 3 bases, and the junction held 2 bases outside the gene matches. The CDR3 sequence is 13 residues long. Germline CDR1 ENHRY, CDR2 SYGVKD. The CDR3 region is CAISRQGGYEQYF. In DNA, the CDR3 is TGTGCCATCAGTAGACAGGGGGGCTACGAGCAGTACTTC.

The rearrangement joins TRBV12-5 to TRBJ1-6; D not resolved. Germline CDR1 reads LGHNT; CDR2 reads FRNRAP. The CDR3 length is 14 residues. Trimming took 1 base from V and 5 from J, leaving 6 bases between them. This chain's CDR3 is CASGLGQNNSPLHF. The CDR3 DNA sequence: TGTGCTAGTGGTTTGGGTCAAAATAATTCACCCCTCCACTTT.

The chain recombines TRBV4-2 with TRBJ2-5; 11 bases line up with TRBD1. CDR1 and CDR2 from the germline V gene are LGHNA and YNFKEQ. This CDR3 comprises 16 residues. The trim removed 0 bases at V and 4 bases at J, leaving 4 bases unmatched. The CDR3 is CASSQDRDRGAETQYF. DNA of the CDR3: TGTGCCAGCAGCCAAGACCGGGACAGGGGGGCAGAGACCCAGTACTTC.

The chain links TRBV5-4 to TRBJ1-1; a possible D gene is TRBD1 (5 bases). The germline V and J ends were trimmed by 4 bases and 4 bases, with 17 bases remaining between them. The CDR3 consists of 15 residues. Germline assignment: CDR1 SGHNT and CDR2 YYREEE (reference sequence). The DNA for the CDR3 is TGTGCCAGCAGCGCGACCGGGACCTTGGGCACTGAAGCTTTCTTT. Encoded protein: CASSATGTLGTEAFF.

V gene TRBV29-1 combines with J gene TRBJ1-1; D unresolved. Trimming took off 4 bases at V and 2 bases at J, with 11 bases between the two ends. The CDR3 runs 13 residues. From germline, CDR1 is SQVTM and CDR2 ANQGSEA. CDR3 sequence (DNA): TGCAGCGTTGGAGACGGGAGAAACACTGAAGCTTTCTTT. It translates to CSVGDGRNTEAFF.

This chain connects TRBV6-1 to TRBJ1-5; D is unclear. CDR3 length equals 16 residues. V shed 2 bases and J shed 0 bases, with 11 bases lying between them. Germline V gene data show CDR1 as MNHNS and CDR2 as SASEGT. CDR3 nucleotide sequence: TGTGCCAGCAGTGAAAGGAGGAGACTTAGCAATCAGCCCCAGCATTTT. Translating it yields CASSERRRLSNQPQHF.

CDR3 DNA: TGTGCCAGCAGCTTGGGGCTGACCGGGGAGCTGTTTTTT. Residues: CASSLGLTGELFF. The chain recombines TRBV5-4 with TRBJ2-2; D remains ambiguous. The CDR3 contains 13 residues. V was shortened by 0 bases and J by 5 bases, with 5 bases between the two germline ends. Germline CDR1 reads SGHNT; CDR2 reads YYREEE (reference sequence).

The J gene is TRBJ2-3, the V gene TRBV11-3, with D tentatively TRBD1 or TRBD2 (5 bases each). The CDR3 has 14 amino acids. V was cut by 4 bases and J by 0 bases, with 8 bases left in between. Germline assignment: CDR1 SGHNT and CDR2 YENEEA. DNA for the CDR3: TGTGCCAGCAGCTCGGGGCCTAGCACAGATACGCAGTATTTT. The encoded protein is CASSSGPSTDTQYF.

The chain combines TRBV6-5 with TRBJ1-6; TRBD1 is a possible D gene (5 bases). Germline-derived CDR1 and CDR2 are MNHEY and SVGAGI. The CDR3 spans 15 residues. V was pared by 2 bases and J by 14 bases, with 19 bases between. CDR3 coding DNA: TGTGCCAGCAGTTACGCGAGGGGTGCCCTCGGGGCCCTCCACTTT. It is translated as CASSYARGALGALHF.

J is TRBJ2-3 and V is TRBV7-9, with 10 bases aligning to TRBD2. Germline CDR1 SEHNR, CDR2 FQNEAQ (reference sequence). J was trimmed by 4 bases and V by 1 base; bases with no gene match: 5. The CDR3 is 16 amino acids. CDR3 sequence (DNA): TGTGCCAGCAGCTTAGTTGGAGCGGGGGGGCCAGATACGCAGTATTTT. It codes for CASSLVGAGGPDTQYF.

This clone has at least ten counts. This chain connects TRBV19 to TRBJ1-5; D gene ambiguous. Trimming took 7 bases from V and 7 from J, leaving 20 bases between them. There are 15 residues in the CDR3. Germline CDR1 reads LNHDA; CDR2 reads SQIVND (reference sequence). CDR3 DNA: TGTGCCAGTAATGCGGGGTTGGGCCCGGAACAGCCCCAGCATTTT. It yields the protein CASNAGLGPEQPQHF.

This sequence joins TRBV5-1 and TRBJ2-7; TRBD2 is a possible D gene (5 bases). V lost 4 bases to trimming and J lost 6 bases, with 17 bases between them. Germline loops: CDR1 SGHRS, CDR2 YFSETQ. The CDR3 is 14 amino acids. The CDR3 spells CASSPGEARGEQYF. The CDR3 coding sequence is TGCGCCAGCAGCCCGGGTGAGGCCCGGGGCGAGCAGTACTTC.

This clone was found a few times. The chain recombines TRBV27 with TRBJ2-3; 8 bases are a match to TRBD2. The CDR3 sequence is 16 residues long. J gave up 0 bases and V 4 bases, and 6 bases lay outside the gene matches. The germline V gene encodes CDR1 MNHEY and CDR2 SMNVEV (reference sequence). The CDR3 spells CASSSSGTRSTDTQYF. In DNA, the CDR3 is TGTGCCAGCAGTTCCTCGGGGACTAGAAGCACAGATACGCAGTATTTT.

This clone was detected only a few times. J is TRBJ2-7 and V is TRBV4-1; no definite D call. CDR1 and CDR2 (germline): MGHRA, YSYEKL. Trimming stripped 2 bases from V and 3 bases from J, with 2 bases between. The CDR3 loop spans 11 amino acids. The CDR3 protein is CASSQFYEQYF. CDR3 DNA sequence: TGCGCCAGCAGCCAATTCTACGAGCAGTACTTC.

The chain uses TRBV11-2 and TRBJ1-1, with 9 positions matching TRBD1. The ends lost 5 bases at V and 4 bases at J; junction bases unmatched: 8. Germline loops: CDR1 SGHAT, CDR2 FQNNGV. This CDR3 contains 15 residues. The CDR3 region is CASSPGTGMGTEAFF. CDR3 sequence (DNA): TGTGCCAGCAGCCCGGGGACAGGGATGGGCACTGAAGCTTTCTTT.

J is TRBJ1-1 and V is TRBV10-1; D may be TRBD1 (5 bases). Germline V gene data show CDR1 as WNHNN and CDR2 as SYGVQD (reference sequence). V shed 2 bases and J shed 1 base, with 8 bases lying between them. The CDR3 has 14 residues. The CDR3 nucleotides are TGCGCCAGCAGTGAGGCAGGGAAGAACACTGAAGCTTTCTTT. Encoded protein: CASSEAGKNTEAFF.

The chain joins TRBV5-5 to TRBJ2-1, with D perhaps TRBD1 (6 bases). This CDR3 has 13 amino acids. V lost 4 bases to trimming and J lost 3 bases, with 8 bases between them. CDR1 and CDR2 (germline): SGHKS, YYEKEE (reference sequence). The CDR3 DNA sequence: TGTGCCAGCAGCACAGGGAACTACAATGAGCAGTTCTTC. It yields the protein CASSTGNYNEQFF.

This rearrangement joins TRBV7-9 to TRBJ1-6, with D unresolved. CDR1 and CDR2 from the germline V gene are SEHNR and FQNEAQ (reference sequence). The ends were cut back, 2 bases at V and 10 bases at J, with 9 bases in the middle. This CDR3 comprises 13 residues. The CDR3 DNA sequence: TGTGCCAGCAGCTTACAGACCGAGTCACCCCTCCACTTT. Its translation: CASSLQTESPLHF.

The rearrangement uses TRBV27 and TRBJ2-7; 7 bases fit TRBD2. Germline V CDR1 and CDR2: MNHEY, SMNVEV (reference sequence). This CDR3 spans 12 amino acids. The V gene end was trimmed by 9 bases and the J gene end by 2 bases; junction bases not matched to a gene: 4. The CDR3 protein is CASAGLTYEQYF. The CDR3 nucleotides read TGTGCCAGTGCGGGACTAACCTACGAGCAGTACTTC.

This clone turned up a few times. The chain is built from TRBV5-1 and TRBJ2-7; 8 positions agree with TRBD1. Germline CDR1 and CDR2: SGHRS and YFSETQ. CDR3 size: 14 residues. Trimming took 4 bases from V and 7 from J; bases not matched to a gene: 10. CDR3 region: CASSGPLDREEQYF. The CDR3 DNA is TGCGCCAGCAGCGGGCCCTTGGACAGGGAGGAGCAGTACTTC. The entire variable domain, with the rest obtained from reference TRBV5-1 and TRBJ2-7, is as follows: KAGVTQTPRYLIKTRGQQVTLSCSPISGHRSVSWYQQTPGQGLQFLFEYFSETQRNKGNFPGRFSGRQFSNSRSEMNVSTLELGDSALYLCASSGPLDREEQYFGPGTRLTVT.

The chain combines TRBV4-2 with TRBJ2-5, with 11 bases that match TRBD1. This CDR3 spans 18 amino acids. After removal of 4 bases from V and 2 bases from J, the junction contained 12 bases not matched to a gene. CDR1 is LGHNA, CDR2 YNFKEQ, per germline. DNA for the CDR3: TGTGCCAGCAGCCGCCTGGGACAGGGGGTTTGGAAACAAGAGACCCAGTACTTC. This gives the protein CASSRLGQGVWKQETQYF.